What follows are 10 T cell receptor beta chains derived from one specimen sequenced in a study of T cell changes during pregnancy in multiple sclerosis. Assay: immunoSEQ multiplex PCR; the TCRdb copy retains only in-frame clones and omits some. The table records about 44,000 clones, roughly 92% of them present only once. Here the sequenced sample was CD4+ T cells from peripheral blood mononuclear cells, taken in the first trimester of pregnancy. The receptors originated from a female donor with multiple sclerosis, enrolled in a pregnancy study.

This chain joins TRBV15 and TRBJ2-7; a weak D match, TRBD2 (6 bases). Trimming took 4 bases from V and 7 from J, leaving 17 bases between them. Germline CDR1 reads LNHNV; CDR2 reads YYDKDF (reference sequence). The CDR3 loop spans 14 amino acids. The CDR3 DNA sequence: TGTGCCACCAGCACTAGAATCACTGGGAGGGAGCAGTACTTC. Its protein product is CATSTRITGREQYF.

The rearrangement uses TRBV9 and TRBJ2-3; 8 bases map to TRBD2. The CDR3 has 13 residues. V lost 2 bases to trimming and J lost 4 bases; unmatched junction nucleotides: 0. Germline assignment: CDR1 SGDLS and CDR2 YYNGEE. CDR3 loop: CASSVTSADTQYF. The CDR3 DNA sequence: TGTGCCAGCAGCGTGACTAGCGCAGATACGCAGTATTTT.

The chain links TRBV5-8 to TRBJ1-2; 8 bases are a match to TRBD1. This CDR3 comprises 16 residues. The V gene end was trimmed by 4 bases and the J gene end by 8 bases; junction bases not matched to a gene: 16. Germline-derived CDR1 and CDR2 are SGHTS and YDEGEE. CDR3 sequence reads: CASSLRRTGTRRGYTF. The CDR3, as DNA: TGTGCCAGCAGCCTACGACGGACAGGGACAAGGAGGGGCTACACCTTC. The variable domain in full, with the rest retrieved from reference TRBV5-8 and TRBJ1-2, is EAGVTQSPTHLIKTRGQQATLRCSPISGHTSVYWYQQALGLGLQFLLWYDEGEERNRGNFPPRFSGRQFPNYSSELNVNALELEDSALYLCASSLRRTGTRRGYTFGSGTRLTVV.

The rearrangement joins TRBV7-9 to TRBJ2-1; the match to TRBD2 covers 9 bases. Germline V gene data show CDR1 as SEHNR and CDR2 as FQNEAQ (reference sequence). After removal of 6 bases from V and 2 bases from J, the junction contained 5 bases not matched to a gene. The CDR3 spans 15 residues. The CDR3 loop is CASRVSGGTYNEQFF. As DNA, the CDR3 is TGTGCCAGCAGGGTCAGCGGGGGGACCTACAATGAGCAGTTCTTC.

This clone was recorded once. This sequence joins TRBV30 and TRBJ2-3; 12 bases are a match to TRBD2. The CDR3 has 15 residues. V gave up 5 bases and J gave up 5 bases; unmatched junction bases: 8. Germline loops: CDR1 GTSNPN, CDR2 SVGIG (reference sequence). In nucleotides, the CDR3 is TGTGCCTGGGCGGGGGGACTAGCGGGCAAAGATACGCAGTATTTT. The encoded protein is CAWAGGLAGKDTQYF.

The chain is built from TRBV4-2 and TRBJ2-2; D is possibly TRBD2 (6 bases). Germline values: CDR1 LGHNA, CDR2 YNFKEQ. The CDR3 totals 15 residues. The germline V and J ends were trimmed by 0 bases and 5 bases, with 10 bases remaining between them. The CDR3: CASSQDLRGTGELFF. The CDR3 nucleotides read TGTGCCAGCAGCCAAGATTTGCGGGGTACCGGGGAGCTGTTTTTT.

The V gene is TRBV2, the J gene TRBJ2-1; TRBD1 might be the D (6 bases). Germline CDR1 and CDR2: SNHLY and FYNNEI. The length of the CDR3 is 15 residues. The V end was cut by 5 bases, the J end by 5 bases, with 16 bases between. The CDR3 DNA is TGTGCCAGCAGTCCGACAGGAGGCGGTAACAATGAGCAGTTCTTC. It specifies CASSPTGGGNNEQFF.

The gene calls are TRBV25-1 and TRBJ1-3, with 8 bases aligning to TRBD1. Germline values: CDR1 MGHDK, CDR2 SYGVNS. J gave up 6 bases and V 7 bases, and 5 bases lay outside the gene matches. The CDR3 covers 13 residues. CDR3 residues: CASTTTGVNTIYF. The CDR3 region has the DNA TGTGCCAGCACCACGACAGGGGTAAACACCATATATTTT.

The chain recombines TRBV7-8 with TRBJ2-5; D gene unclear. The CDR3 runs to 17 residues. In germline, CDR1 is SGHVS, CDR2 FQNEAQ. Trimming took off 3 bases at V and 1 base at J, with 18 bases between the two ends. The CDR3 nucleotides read TGTGCCAGCAGCTTCTGGAGAGTCCTTAAACCCCAAGAGACCCAGTACTTC. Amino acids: CASSFWRVLKPQETQYF.

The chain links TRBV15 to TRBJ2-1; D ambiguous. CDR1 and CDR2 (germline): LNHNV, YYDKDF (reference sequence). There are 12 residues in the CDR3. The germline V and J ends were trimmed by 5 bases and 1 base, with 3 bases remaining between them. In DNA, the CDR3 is TGTGCCACCAGCCTATCCTACAATGAGCAGTTCTTC. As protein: CATSLSYNEQFF.